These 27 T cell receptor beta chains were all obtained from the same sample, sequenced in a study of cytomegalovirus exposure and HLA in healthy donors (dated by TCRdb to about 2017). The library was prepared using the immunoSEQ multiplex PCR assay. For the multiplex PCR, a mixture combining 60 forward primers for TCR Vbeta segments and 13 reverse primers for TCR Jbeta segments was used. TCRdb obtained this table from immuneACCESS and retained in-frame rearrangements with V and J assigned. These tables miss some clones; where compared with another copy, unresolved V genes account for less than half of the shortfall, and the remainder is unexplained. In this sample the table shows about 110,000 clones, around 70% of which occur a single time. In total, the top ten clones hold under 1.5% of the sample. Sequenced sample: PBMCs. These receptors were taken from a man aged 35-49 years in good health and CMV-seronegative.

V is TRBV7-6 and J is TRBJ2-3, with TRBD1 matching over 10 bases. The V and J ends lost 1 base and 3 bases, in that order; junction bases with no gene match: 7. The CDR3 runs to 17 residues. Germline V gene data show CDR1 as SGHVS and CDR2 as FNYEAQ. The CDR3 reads CASSLGDDRGRTDTQYF. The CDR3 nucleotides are TGTGCCAGCAGCTTAGGGGACGACAGGGGGCGGACAGATACGCAGTATTTT. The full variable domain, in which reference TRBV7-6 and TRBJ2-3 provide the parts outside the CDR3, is GAGVSQSPRYKVTKRGQDVALRCDPISGHVSLYWYRQALGQGPEFLTYFNYEAQQDKSGLPNDRFSAERPEGSISTLTIQRTEQRDSAMYRCASSLGDDRGRTDTQYFGPGTRLTVL.

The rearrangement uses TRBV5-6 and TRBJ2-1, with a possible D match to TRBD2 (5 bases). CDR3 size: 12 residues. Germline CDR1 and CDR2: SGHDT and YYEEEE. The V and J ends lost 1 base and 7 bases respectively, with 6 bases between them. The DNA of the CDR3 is TGTGCCAGCAGCTTGTTAGCGAATGAGCAGTTCTTC. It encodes CASSLLANEQFF.

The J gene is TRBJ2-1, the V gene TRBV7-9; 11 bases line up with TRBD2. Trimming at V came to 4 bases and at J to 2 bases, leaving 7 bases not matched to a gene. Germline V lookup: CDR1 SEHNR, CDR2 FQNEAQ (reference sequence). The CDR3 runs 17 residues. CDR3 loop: CASSWQGLAGPYNEQFF. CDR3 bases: TGTGCCAGCAGCTGGCAAGGACTAGCGGGCCCCTACAATGAGCAGTTCTTC.

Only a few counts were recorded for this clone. This chain's CDR3 is CATSRPGVLRQFF. The CDR3 DNA reads as TGTGCCACCAGCCGCCCTGGAGTCTTAAGGCAGTTCTTC. The chain links TRBV15 to TRBJ2-1; unclear D gene. V was shortened by 5 bases and J by 12 bases, with 17 bases between the two germline ends. Germline V gives CDR1 LNHNV, CDR2 YYDKDF (reference sequence). The CDR3 is 13 residues long.

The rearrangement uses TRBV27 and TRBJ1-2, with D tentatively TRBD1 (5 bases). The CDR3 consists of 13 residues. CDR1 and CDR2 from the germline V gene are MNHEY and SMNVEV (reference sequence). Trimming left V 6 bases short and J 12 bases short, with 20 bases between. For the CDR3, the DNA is TGTGCCAGCAGGCCGAATGGGACTCCAGAACACACCTTC. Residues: CASRPNGTPEHTF.

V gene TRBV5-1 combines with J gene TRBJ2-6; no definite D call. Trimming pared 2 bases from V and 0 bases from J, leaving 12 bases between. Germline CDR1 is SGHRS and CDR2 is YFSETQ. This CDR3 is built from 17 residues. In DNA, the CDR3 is TGCGCCAGCAGCTTTTCCAGAAGCGTCTCTGGGGCCAACGTCCTGACTTTC. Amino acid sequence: CASSFSRSVSGANVLTF.

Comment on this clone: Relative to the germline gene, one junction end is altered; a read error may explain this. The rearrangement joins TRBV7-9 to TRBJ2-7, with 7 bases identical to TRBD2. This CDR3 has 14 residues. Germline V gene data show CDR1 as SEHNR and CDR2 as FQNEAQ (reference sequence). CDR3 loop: CSSSLVASGYEQYF. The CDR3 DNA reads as TGTTCCAGCAGCTTAGTGGCTAGCGGTTACGAGCAGTACTTC. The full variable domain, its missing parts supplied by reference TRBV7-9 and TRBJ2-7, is DTGVSQNPRHKITKRGQNVTFRCDPISEHNRLYWYRQTLGQGPEFLTYFQNEAQLEKSRLLSDRFSAERPKGSFSTLEIQRTEQGDSAMYLCSSSLVASGYEQYFGPGTRLTVT.

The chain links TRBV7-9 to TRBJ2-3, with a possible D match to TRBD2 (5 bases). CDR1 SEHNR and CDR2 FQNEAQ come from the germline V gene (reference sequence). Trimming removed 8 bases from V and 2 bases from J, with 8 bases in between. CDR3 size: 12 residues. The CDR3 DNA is TGTGCCAGCCGCCGGGACACAGATACGCAGTATTTT. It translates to CASRRDTDTQYF.

The CDR3 region is CSAGSYEQYF. The CDR3, as DNA: TGCAGTGCTGGGAGTTACGAGCAGTACTTC. The chain has TRBV20-1 and TRBJ2-7; weak D call: TRBD2 (5 bases). Germline assignment: CDR1 DFQATT and CDR2 SNEGSKA (reference sequence). The ends were cut back, 5 bases at V and 4 bases at J, with 6 bases in the middle. The CDR3 totals 10 residues.

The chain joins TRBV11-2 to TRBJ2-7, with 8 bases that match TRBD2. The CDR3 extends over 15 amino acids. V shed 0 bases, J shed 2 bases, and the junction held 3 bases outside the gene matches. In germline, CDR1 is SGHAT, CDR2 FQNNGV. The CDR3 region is CASSLEALAAYEQYF. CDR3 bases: TGTGCCAGCAGCTTAGAGGCACTAGCGGCCTACGAGCAGTACTTC.

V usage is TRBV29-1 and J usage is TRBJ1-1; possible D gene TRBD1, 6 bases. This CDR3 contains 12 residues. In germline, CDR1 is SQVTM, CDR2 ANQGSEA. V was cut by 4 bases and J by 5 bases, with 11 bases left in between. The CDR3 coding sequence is TGCAGCGTTGTAGGGGGTTTTACTGAAGCTTTCTTT. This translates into CSVVGGFTEAFF. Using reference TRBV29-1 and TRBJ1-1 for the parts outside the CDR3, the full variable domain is SAVISQKPSRDICQRGTSLTIQCQVDSQVTMMFWYRQQPGQSLTLIATANQGSEATYESGFVIDKFPISRPNLTFSTLTVSNMSPEDSSIYLCSVVGGFTEAFFGQGTRLTVV.

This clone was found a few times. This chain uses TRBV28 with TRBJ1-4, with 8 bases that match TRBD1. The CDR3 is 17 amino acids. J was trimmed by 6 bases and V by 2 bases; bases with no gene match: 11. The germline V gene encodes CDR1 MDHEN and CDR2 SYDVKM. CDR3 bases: TGTGCCAGCAGTTTACAGGGGTGGACAGGGATTCATGAAAAACTGTTTTTT. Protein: CASSLQGWTGIHEKLFF. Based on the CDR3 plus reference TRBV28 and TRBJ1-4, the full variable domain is DVKVTQSSRYLVKRTGEKVFLECVQDMDHENMFWYRQDPGLGLRLIYFSYDVKMKEKGDIPEGYSVSREKKERFSLILESASTNQTSMYLCASSLQGWTGIHEKLFFGSGTQLSVL.

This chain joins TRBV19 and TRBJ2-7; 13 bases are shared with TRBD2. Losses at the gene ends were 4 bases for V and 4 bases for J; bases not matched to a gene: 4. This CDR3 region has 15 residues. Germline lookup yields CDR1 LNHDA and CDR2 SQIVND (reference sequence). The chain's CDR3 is CASSTGLAGEYEQYF. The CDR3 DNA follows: TGTGCCAGTAGTACCGGACTAGCGGGAGAGTACGAGCAGTACTTC.

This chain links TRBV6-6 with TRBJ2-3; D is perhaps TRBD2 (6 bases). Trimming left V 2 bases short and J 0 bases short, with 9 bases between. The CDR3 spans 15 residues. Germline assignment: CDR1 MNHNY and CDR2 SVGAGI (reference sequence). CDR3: CASSYRGTSTDTQYF. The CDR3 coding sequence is TGTGCCAGCAGTTACCGCGGGACTAGCACAGATACGCAGTATTTT.

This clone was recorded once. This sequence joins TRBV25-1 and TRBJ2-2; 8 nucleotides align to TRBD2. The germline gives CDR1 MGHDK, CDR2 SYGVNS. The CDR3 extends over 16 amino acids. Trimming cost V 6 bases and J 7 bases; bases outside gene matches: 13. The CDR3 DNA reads TGTGCCAGCAGGGCCCCCGGGGGGGGGAGGAACGGGGAGCTGTTTTTT. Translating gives CASRAPGGGRNGELFF.

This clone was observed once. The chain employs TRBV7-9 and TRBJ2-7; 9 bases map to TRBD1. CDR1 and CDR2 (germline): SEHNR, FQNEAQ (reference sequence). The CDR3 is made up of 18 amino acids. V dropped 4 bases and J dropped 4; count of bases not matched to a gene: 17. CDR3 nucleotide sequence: TGTGCCAGCAGCTCGAACCACAGGGGGCTACCCTCGGGGTACGAGCAGTACTTC. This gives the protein CASSSNHRGLPSGYEQYF.

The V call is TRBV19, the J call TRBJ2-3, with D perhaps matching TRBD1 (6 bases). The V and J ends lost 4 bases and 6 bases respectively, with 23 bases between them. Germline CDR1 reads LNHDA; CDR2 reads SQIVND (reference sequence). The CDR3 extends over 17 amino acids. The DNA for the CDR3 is TGTGCCAGTAGTAGCTGGGATTGGCAGGGGCCGTGGGATACGCAGTATTTT. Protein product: CASSSWDWQGPWDTQYF.

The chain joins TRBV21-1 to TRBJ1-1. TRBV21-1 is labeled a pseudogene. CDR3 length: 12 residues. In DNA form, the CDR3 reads TGTGCCAGCAGCGTGGAGGGAGTAGAAGCTTTCTTT. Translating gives CASSVEGVEAFF.

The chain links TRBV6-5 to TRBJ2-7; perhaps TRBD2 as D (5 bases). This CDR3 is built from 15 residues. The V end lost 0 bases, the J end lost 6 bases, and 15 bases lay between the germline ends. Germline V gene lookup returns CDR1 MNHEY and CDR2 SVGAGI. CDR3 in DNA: TGTGCCAGCAGTTACTCGGACTCAAGTTTGGGCGAGCAGTACTTC. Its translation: CASSYSDSSLGEQYF.

The CDR3 loop is CASTPGAGASRGEQYF. For the CDR3, the DNA is TGTGCCAGCACCCCAGGAGCGGGCGCGTCTCGGGGGGAGCAGTACTTC. The genes are TRBV2 and TRBJ2-7, with D possibly TRBD2 on 6 matching bases. Trimming took 7 bases from V and 7 from J, leaving 26 bases between them. The CDR3 has 16 amino acids. CDR1 and CDR2 (germline): SNHLY, FYNNEI.

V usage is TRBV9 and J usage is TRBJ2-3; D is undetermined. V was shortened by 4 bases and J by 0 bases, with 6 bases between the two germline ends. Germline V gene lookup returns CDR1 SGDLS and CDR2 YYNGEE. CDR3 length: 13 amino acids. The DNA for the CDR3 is TGTGCCAGCAGCCGCACAAGCACAGATACGCAGTATTTT. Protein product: CASSRTSTDTQYF.

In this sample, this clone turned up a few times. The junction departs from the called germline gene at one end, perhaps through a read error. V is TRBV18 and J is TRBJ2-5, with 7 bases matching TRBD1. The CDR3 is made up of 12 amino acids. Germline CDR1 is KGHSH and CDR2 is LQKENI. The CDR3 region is CASSPQGETQYF. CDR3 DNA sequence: TGTGCCAGCTCTCCACAGGGGGAGACCCAGTACTTC.

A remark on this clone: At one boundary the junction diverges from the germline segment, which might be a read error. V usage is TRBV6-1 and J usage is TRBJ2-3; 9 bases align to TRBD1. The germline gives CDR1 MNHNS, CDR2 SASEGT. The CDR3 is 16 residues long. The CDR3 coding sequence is TGTGCCAGCAGAGAAGACAGGGGGTCGACCACAGATACGCAGTATTTT. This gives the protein CASREDRGSTTDTQYF.

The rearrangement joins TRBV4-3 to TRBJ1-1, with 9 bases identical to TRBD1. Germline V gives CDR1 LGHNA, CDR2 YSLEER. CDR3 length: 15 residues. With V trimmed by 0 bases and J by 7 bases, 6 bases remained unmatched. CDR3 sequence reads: CASSQEVGQGYEAFF. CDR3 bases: TGCGCCAGCAGCCAAGAGGTGGGACAGGGTTATGAAGCTTTCTTT.

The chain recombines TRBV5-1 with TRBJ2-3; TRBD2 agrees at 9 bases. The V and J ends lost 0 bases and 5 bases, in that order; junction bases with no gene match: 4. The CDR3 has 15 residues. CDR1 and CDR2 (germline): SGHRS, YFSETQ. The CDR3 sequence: CASSLETSGLDTQYF. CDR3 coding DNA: TGCGCCAGCAGCTTGGAAACTAGCGGGCTAGATACGCAGTATTTT. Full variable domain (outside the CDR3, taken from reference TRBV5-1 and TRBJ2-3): KAGVTQTPRYLIKTRGQQVTLSCSPISGHRSVSWYQQTPGQGLQFLFEYFSETQRNKGNFPGRFSGRQFSNSRSEMNVSTLELGDSALYLCASSLETSGLDTQYFGPGTRLTVL.

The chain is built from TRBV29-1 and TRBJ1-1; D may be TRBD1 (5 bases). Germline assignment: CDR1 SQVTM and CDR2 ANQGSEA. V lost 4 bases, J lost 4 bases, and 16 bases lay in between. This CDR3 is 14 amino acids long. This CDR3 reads CSVVYAGRSTEAFF. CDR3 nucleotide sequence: TGCAGCGTTGTCTATGCAGGGAGGTCCACTGAAGCTTTCTTT.

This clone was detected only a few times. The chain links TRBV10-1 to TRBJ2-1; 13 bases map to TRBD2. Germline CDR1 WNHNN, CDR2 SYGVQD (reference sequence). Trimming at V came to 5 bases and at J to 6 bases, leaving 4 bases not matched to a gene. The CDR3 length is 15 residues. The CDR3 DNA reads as TGCGCCAGCAGTACCGGGACTAGCGGGACCAATGAGCAGTTCTTC. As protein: CASSTGTSGTNEQFF.